Following are 6 T cell receptor beta chains from one sample sequenced in a study of cytomegalovirus exposure and HLA in healthy donors. With 60 Vbeta and 13 Jbeta primers, the PCR was carried out. The data were produced by immunoSEQ multiplex PCR, yet TCRdb's version contains in-frame clones alone and is incomplete. The table has about 140,000 clones, around four fifths seen once. Material: PBMCs. These receptors originate from a male donor in good health and CMV-seropositive.

The chain is built from TRBV6-5 and TRBJ2-1; D ambiguous. The CDR3 is made up of 11 amino acids. Germline lookup yields CDR1 MNHEY and CDR2 SVGAGI. Trimming cost V 4 bases and J 5 bases, with 3 bases left between them. CDR3 sequence (DNA): TGTGCCAGCAGTTCTCACAATGAGCAGTTCTTC. This codes for CASSSHNEQFF.

The rearrangement links TRBV7-9 to TRBJ1-2; D is possibly TRBD1 (6 bases). Germline lookup yields CDR1 SEHNR and CDR2 FQNEAQ (reference sequence). Trimming took off 2 bases at V and 8 bases at J, with 18 bases between the two ends. The CDR3 is 15 residues long. Written as DNA, the CDR3 is TGTGCCAGCAGCTTACCGGGGACAACCGCGCGGGGCTACACCTTC. Translation gives CASSLPGTTARGYTF. Based on the CDR3 plus reference TRBV7-9 and TRBJ1-2, the full variable domain is DTGVSQNPRHKITKRGQNVTFRCDPISEHNRLYWYRQTLGQGPEFLTYFQNEAQLEKSRLLSDRFSAERPKGSFSTLEIQRTEQGDSAMYLCASSLPGTTARGYTFGSGTRLTVV.

This chain links TRBV7-9 with TRBJ1-5; 7 bases map to TRBD1. Unmatched junction bases numbered 7, after V lost 5 bases and J lost 3 bases. The CDR3 contains 15 residues. CDR1 is SEHNR and CDR2 is FQNEAQ in the germline V gene (reference sequence). The CDR3 region is CASSSPGQLNQPQHF. The CDR3 DNA reads as TGTGCCAGCAGCAGTCCGGGACAGCTCAATCAGCCCCAGCATTTT. Filled out from reference TRBV7-9 and TRBJ1-5, the complete variable domain reads DTGVSQNPRHKITKRGQNVTFRCDPISEHNRLYWYRQTLGQGPEFLTYFQNEAQLEKSRLLSDRFSAERPKGSFSTLEIQRTEQGDSAMYLCASSSPGQLNQPQHFGDGTRLSIL.

This clone has a handful of counts. The V and J genes are TRBV5-1 and TRBJ1-1; no definite D call. Trimming removed 0 bases from V and 2 bases from J, with 8 bases in between. The CDR3 is made up of 14 amino acids. Germline V gene data show CDR1 as SGHRS and CDR2 as YFSETQ. The CDR3 region is CASSLEVANTEAFF. The DNA of the CDR3 is TGCGCCAGCAGCTTGGAGGTAGCTAACACTGAAGCTTTCTTT.

This clone was observed once. This chain uses TRBV19 with TRBJ2-7; D is possibly TRBD2 (6 bases). CDR1 and CDR2 (germline): LNHDA, SQIVND (reference sequence). The CDR3 length is 14 residues. Between the trimmed V and J ends, which lost 3 bases and 7 bases, there was a span of 16 bases. CDR3 sequence (DNA): TGTGCCAGTAGTATTCAGGGAACGGCGGGGGAGCAGTACTTC. Translating it yields CASSIQGTAGEQYF.

The chain recombines TRBV9 with TRBJ2-1, with 11 bases identical to TRBD2. Germline trimming cut 6 bases from V and 10 bases from J; bases unmatched to any gene: 9. CDR3 length: 14 amino acids. CDR1 is SGDLS, CDR2 YYNGEE, per germline. CDR3 nucleotide sequence: TGTGCCAGCAATGTAGGGACTAGCGGTGAGGAGCAGTTCTTC. Translating it yields CASNVGTSGEEQFF.